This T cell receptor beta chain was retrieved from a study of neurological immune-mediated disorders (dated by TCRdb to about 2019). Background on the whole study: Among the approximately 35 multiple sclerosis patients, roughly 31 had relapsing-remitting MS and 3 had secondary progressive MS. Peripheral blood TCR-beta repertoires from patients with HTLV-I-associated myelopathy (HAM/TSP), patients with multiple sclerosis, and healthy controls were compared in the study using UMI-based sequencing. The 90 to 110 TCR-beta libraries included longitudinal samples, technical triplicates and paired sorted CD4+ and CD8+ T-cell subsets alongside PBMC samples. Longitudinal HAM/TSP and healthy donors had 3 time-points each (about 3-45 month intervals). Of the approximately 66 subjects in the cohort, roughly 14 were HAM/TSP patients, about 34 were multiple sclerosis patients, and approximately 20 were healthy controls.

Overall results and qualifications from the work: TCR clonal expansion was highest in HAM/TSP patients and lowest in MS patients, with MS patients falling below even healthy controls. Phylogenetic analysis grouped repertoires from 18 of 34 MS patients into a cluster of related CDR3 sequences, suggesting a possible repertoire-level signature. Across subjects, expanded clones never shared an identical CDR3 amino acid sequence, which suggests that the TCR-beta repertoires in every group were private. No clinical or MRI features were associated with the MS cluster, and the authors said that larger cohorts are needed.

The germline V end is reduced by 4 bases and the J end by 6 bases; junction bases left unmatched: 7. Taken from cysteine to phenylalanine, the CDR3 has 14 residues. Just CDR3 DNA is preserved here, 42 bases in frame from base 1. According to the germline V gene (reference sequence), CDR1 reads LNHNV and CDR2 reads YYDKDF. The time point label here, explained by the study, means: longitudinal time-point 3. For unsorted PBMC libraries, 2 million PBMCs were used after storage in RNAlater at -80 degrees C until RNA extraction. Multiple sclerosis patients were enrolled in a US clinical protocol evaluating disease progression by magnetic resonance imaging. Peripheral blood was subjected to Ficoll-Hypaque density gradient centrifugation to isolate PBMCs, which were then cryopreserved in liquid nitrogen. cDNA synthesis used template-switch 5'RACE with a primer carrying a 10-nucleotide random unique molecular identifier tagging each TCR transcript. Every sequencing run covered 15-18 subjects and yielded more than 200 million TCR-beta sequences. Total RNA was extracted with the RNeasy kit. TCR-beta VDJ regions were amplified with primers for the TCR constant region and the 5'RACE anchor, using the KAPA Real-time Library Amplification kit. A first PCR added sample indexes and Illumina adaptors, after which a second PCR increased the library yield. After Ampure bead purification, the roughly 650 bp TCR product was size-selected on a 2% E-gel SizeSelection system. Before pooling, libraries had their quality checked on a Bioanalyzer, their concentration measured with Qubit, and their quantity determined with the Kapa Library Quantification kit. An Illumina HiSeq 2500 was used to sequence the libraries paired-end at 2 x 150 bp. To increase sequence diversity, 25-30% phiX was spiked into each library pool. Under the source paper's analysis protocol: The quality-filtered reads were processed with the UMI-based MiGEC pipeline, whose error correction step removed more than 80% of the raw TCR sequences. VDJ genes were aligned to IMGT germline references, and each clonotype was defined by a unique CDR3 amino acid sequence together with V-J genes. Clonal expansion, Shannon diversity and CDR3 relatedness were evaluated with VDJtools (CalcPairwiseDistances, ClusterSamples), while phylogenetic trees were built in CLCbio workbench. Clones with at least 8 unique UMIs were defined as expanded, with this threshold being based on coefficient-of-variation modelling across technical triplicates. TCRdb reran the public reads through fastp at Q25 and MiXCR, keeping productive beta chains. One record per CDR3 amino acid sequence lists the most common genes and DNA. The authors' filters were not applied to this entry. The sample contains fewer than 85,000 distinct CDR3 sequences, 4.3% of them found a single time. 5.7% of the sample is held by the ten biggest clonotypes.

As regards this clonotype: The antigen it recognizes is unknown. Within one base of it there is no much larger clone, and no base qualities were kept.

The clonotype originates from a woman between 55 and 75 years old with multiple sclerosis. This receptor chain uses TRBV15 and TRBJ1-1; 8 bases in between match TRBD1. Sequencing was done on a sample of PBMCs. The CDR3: CATSTPDRVAEAFF. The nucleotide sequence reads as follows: TGTGCCACCAGCACCCCGGACAGGGTGGCTGAAGCTTTCTTT. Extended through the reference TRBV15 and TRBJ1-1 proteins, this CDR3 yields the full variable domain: DAMVIQNPRYQVTQFGKPVTLSCSQTLNHNVMYWYQQKSSQAPKLLFHYYDKDFNNEADTPDNFQSRRPNTSFCFLDIRSPGLGDTAMYLCATSTPDRVAEAFFGQGTRLTVV.